This paragraph covers one T cell receptor beta chain sequence. The antigen is undetermined. The library was made from cDNA and included unique molecular identifiers. T cells numbering roughly 1 to 10 million yielded some 480,000 cDNA molecules. TCRdb re-called the PCR reads with MiXCR, one entry per CDR3 protein. The sample records 740,000 or so distinct CDR3 sequences, approximately 53% being singletons. The CDR3 extends over 17 amino acids. Germline assignment: CDR1 SGHTA and CDR2 FQGTGA. The sample originates from a study of post-analysis software for immune sequencing data. Study as a whole: Recorded subtypes: relapsing-remitting, secondary progressive, progressive-relapsing; some patients unannotated.

Broader study findings: Roughly 5 TRBV segments (TRBV5-6, TRBV5-1 and TRBV20-1 among them) occurred more frequently in patients than in controls. Same-batch samples co-clustered strongly by F measure.

Sample: blood. The chain couples TRBV7-3 to TRBJ2-1; 11 bases agree with TRBD2. The J call could be wrong; TRBJ2-7 is a better fit for the DNA end. The receptor was derived from a girl aged 5-17 years with multiple sclerosis. In nucleotides, the CDR3 is TGTGCCAGCAGCCATGGGGCTAGCGGGAGGAGATACAATGAGCAGTACTTC. Residues: CASSHGASGRRYNEQYF.